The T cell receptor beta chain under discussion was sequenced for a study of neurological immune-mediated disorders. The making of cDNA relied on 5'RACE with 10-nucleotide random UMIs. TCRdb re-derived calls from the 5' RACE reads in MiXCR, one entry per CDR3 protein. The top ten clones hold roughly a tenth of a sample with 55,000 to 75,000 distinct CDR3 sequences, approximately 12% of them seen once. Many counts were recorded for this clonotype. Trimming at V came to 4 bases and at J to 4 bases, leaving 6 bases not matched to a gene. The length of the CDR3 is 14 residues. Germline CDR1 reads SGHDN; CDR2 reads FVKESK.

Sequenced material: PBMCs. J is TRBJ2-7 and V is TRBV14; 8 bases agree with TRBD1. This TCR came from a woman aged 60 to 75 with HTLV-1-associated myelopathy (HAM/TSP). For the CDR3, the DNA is TGTGCCAGCAGCCCGCGGGACAGGCAATACGAGCAGTACTTC. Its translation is CASSPRDRQYEQYF.